The next 20 T cell receptor beta chains were all read from a single sample in a study of blood T cell repertoires in COVID-19. Some clones are missing from TCRdb's copy, which holds only in-frame ones; the method was immunoSEQ multiplex PCR. Of fewer than 500,000 clones in the sample, more than 75% are singletons; the top ten hold roughly 1.2%. Sequencing was carried out using peripheral blood. All receptors derive from a human donor with acute or convalescent COVID-19. The donor label of this sample is uncertain.

This sequence joins TRBV6-6 and TRBJ2-3; 9 bases fit TRBD2. CDR1 MNHNY and CDR2 SVGAGI come from the germline V gene (reference sequence). The CDR3 extends over 15 amino acids. The J segment lost 6 bases and the V segment lost 2 bases, leaving 6 bases of the junction unmatched. The CDR3 DNA is TGTGCCAGCAGTTACGGCCTAGCGGGGCGGGATACGCAGTATTTT. It encodes CASSYGLAGRDTQYF.

The chain couples TRBV5-1 to TRBJ2-5; tentative D call: TRBD2 (6 bases). V was shortened by 1 base and J by 2 bases, with 9 bases between the two germline ends. This CDR3 region has 14 residues. CDR1 is SGHRS and CDR2 is YFSETQ in the germline V gene. CDR3 nucleotide sequence: TGCGCCAGCAGCTTGATGGGGGGACAAGAGACCCAGTACTTC. This sequence encodes CASSLMGGQETQYF.

This chain uses TRBV6-5 with TRBJ1-5, with TRBD1 matching over 7 bases. Losses at the gene ends were 8 bases for V and 1 base for J; bases not matched to a gene: 5. Germline loops: CDR1 MNHEY, CDR2 SVGAGI. The CDR3 length is 14 residues. The CDR3 DNA reads as TGTGCCAGCGGAAGGGGGCGAAGCAATCAGCCCCAGCATTTT. Its translation is CASGRGRSNQPQHF.

This chain links TRBV6-5 with TRBJ2-3; possibly TRBD1 for D (6 bases). The CDR3 length is 14 residues. Germline V gives CDR1 MNHEY, CDR2 SVGAGI. With 2 bases removed from V and 8 bases from J, the gap between germline ends came to 14 bases. The DNA of the CDR3 is TGTGCCAGCAGTTACAGGACGACAGGTGGTACGCAGTATTTT. It codes for CASSYRTTGGTQYF.

V usage is TRBV19 and J usage is TRBJ2-6; D is perhaps TRBD1 (5 bases). The V gene lost 0 bases and the J gene lost 1 base, with 10 bases spanning the gap. Germline CDR1 is LNHDA and CDR2 is SQIVND (reference sequence). This CDR3 is built from 17 residues. The CDR3 region has the DNA TGTGCCAGTAGTATAGACAGGGCCTATTCTGGGGCCAACGTCCTGACTTTC. This sequence encodes CASSIDRAYSGANVLTF.

J is TRBJ2-3 and V is TRBV5-1; 7 bases are a match to TRBD2. CDR1 SGHRS and CDR2 YFSETQ come from the germline V gene. The CDR3 runs 16 residues. Trimming removed 2 bases from V and 0 bases from J; junction bases left unmatched: 6. This CDR3 is CASSFRASGSTDTQYF. The CDR3, as DNA: TGCGCCAGCAGCTTTAGGGCTAGCGGAAGCACAGATACGCAGTATTTT. Combining the CDR3 with reference TRBV5-1 and TRBJ2-3 gives the whole variable domain KAGVTQTPRYLIKTRGQQVTLSCSPISGHRSVSWYQQTPGQGLQFLFEYFSETQRNKGNFPGRFSGRQFSNSRSEMNVSTLELGDSALYLCASSFRASGSTDTQYFGPGTRLTVL.

This clone occurred a few times. This chain uses TRBV6-1 with TRBJ1-2; D ambiguous. Trimming took off 2 bases at V and 7 bases at J, with 11 bases between the two ends. CDR3 length equals 13 residues. From germline, CDR1 is MNHNS and CDR2 SASEGT. For the CDR3, the DNA is TGTGCCAGCAGTGAACGGAAGTGGGCTGGCTACACCTTC. Amino acid sequence: CASSERKWAGYTF.

This chain connects TRBV5-4 to TRBJ1-6, with D perhaps matching TRBD1 (5 bases). The CDR3 sequence is 14 residues long. The germline V gene encodes CDR1 SGHNT and CDR2 YYREEE (reference sequence). Trimming removed 1 base from V and 9 bases from J, with 11 bases in between. The CDR3 here is CASSLQGGSSPLHF. The DNA of the CDR3 is TGTGCCAGCAGCTTGCAGGGAGGGAGTTCACCCCTCCACTTT. Using reference TRBV5-4 and TRBJ1-6 for the parts outside the CDR3, the full variable domain is ETGVTQSPTHLIKTRGQQVTLRCSSQSGHNTVSWYQQALGQGPQFIFQYYREEENGRGNFPPRFSGLQFPNYSSELNVNALELDDSALYLCASSLQGGSSPLHFGNGTRLTVT.

This clone was seen just once. The chain uses TRBV7-9 and TRBJ2-2; 9 positions match TRBD2. This CDR3 comprises 16 residues. V was clipped by 5 bases and J by 5 bases; unmatched bases: 9. CDR1 is SEHNR and CDR2 is FQNEAQ in the germline V gene (reference sequence). Here the CDR3 DNA reads TGTGCCAGCAGCACCCATAGCGGGAGTCCTACCGGGGAGCTGTTTTTT. This gives the protein CASSTHSGSPTGELFF.

This clone was seen a handful of times. The chain links TRBV6-5 to TRBJ1-1; no reliable D call. V was trimmed by 7 bases and J by 2 bases, leaving 14 bases between them. The germline CDR1 and CDR2 sequences are MNHEY and SVGAGI. This CDR3 region has 14 residues. In nucleotides, the CDR3 is TGTGCCAGCACCCGGGGAGGCACAAACACTGAAGCTTTCTTT. It encodes CASTRGGTNTEAFF.

V usage is TRBV6-5 and J usage is TRBJ2-7; maybe TRBD1 (6 bases). In germline, CDR1 is MNHEY, CDR2 SVGAGI. There are 14 residues in the CDR3. Trimming shortened V by 2 bases and J by 3 bases, and 11 bases separated the two germline ends. In DNA form, the CDR3 reads TGTGCCAGCAGTTACGGTCAGGGACACTACGAGCAGTACTTC. Its protein is CASSYGQGHYEQYF.

The chain employs TRBV6-6 and TRBJ1-2, with 9 bases matching TRBD1. With V trimmed by 5 bases and J by 7 bases, 14 bases remained unmatched. The germline V gene has CDR1 MNHNY and CDR2 SVGAGI (reference sequence). The CDR3 is made up of 16 amino acids. This chain's CDR3 is CASSRIPGQGPGGYTF. The CDR3 DNA sequence: TGTGCCAGCAGTCGAATTCCGGGACAGGGACCGGGTGGCTACACCTTC.

The V and J genes are TRBV5-1 and TRBJ1-2, with 7 bases that match TRBD1. This CDR3 has 16 residues. Germline values: CDR1 SGHRS, CDR2 YFSETQ. The junction had 13 bases not matched to a gene; V was cut back by 3 bases and J by 5 bases. The DNA for the CDR3 is TGCGCCAGCAGCTGGGGGTCGACAGGGAGAAGTTATGGCTACACCTTC. It yields the protein CASSWGSTGRSYGYTF.

This clone was detected once. The genes are TRBV19 and TRBJ1-6; 8 positions match TRBD1. Germline values: CDR1 LNHDA, CDR2 SQIVND (reference sequence). With 8 bases clipped from V and 10 bases from J, the junction kept 19 bases outside the gene matches. This CDR3 has 17 residues. Here the CDR3 reads CASAPYRTGWGESPLHF. DNA for the CDR3: TGTGCCAGTGCACCCTATAGGACAGGGTGGGGAGAATCACCCCTCCACTTT.

V and J are TRBV11-3 and TRBJ2-1; D ambiguous. The CDR3 extends over 15 amino acids. CDR1 and CDR2 from the germline V gene are SGHNT and YENEEA. Trimming left V 2 bases short and J 5 bases short, with 13 bases between. In DNA, the CDR3 is TGTGCCAGCAGCTTATCACCCCCGAGGAACAATGAGCAGTTCTTC. Amino acids: CASSLSPPRNNEQFF.

The chain has TRBV5-1 and TRBJ1-2, with D uncertain. This CDR3 is built from 14 residues. Germline lookup yields CDR1 SGHRS and CDR2 YFSETQ. The ends were cut back, 8 bases at V and 7 bases at J, with 21 bases in the middle. The CDR3 sequence: CASSQVDAPSGYTF. The CDR3, as DNA: TGCGCCAGTAGCCAGGTCGACGCGCCGAGTGGCTACACCTTC. Based on the CDR3 plus reference TRBV5-1 and TRBJ1-2, the full variable domain is KAGVTQTPRYLIKTRGQQVTLSCSPISGHRSVSWYQQTPGQGLQFLFEYFSETQRNKGNFPGRFSGRQFSNSRSEMNVSTLELGDSALYLCASSQVDAPSGYTFGSGTRLTVV.

The CDR3 nucleotides are TGTGCCAGCAGCCAAGTTAACTACTACGAGCAGTACTTC. Amino acids: CASSQVNYYEQYF. The rearrangement joins TRBV14 to TRBJ2-7; D is uncertain. With 1 base removed from V and 3 bases from J, the gap between germline ends came to 7 bases. CDR1 is SGHDN and CDR2 is FVKESK in the germline V gene. The CDR3 sequence is 13 residues long.

In its sample, this clone was seen a few times. The chain combines TRBV27 with TRBJ1-5; 10 bases map to TRBD1. V trimming: 3 bases; J trimming: 6 bases; junction bases outside the gene matches: 5. The CDR3 totals 15 residues. Germline CDR1 is MNHEY and CDR2 is SMNVEV (reference sequence). DNA of the CDR3: TGTGCCAGCAGTTTCTCCGGGACAGGGGTTCAGCCCCAGCATTTT. As protein: CASSFSGTGVQPQHF.

Points on this clone: Germline and junction disagree at one end, which may indicate a read error. The chain employs TRBV7-9 and TRBJ1-1, with a weak D call TRBD1 (5 bases). The V gene's germline CDR1 is SEHNR and CDR2 FQNEAQ (reference sequence). This CDR3 is 13 amino acids long. Written as DNA, the CDR3 is TGTGCCAGCAGCTTATCCCAGGACACCGAAGCTTTCTTT. This gives the protein CASSLSQDTEAFF.

The DNA of the CDR3 is TGTGCCAGCAGCCAATCGTCGTCCTCACCCCTCCACTTT. Translated, it gives CASSQSSSSPLHF. The gene calls are TRBV3-1 (or the pseudogene TRBV3-2) and TRBJ1-6; D is undetermined. Trimming took 2 bases from V and 10 from J, leaving 9 bases between them. CDR1 and CDR2 (germline): LGHDT, YNNKEL (reference sequence). The CDR3 is made up of 13 amino acids.